This is a list of T cell receptor beta chains from one sample in a study of metastatic and nonmetastatic thyroid tumors. TCRdb redid the clone calls on the PCR reads using MiXCR. The sample consists of 23,000 or so clones, about 13% of them appearing once. Source material: blood. These receptors came from a female donor with papillary thyroid cancer or a benign thyroid nodule (not recorded which). Some clones in this sample may be carry-over from other donors' samples. Both conserved end residues are trimmed from each CDR3.

v_gene	j_gene	CDR3aa
TRBV11-2	TRBJ1-5	ASSLDWDQPQH
TRBV5-1	TRBJ2-1	ASSLGASGSIAEQF
TRBV10-3	TRBJ2-3	AISGPTDTQY
TRBV6-5	TRBJ1-6	ASSYGQGGDSPLH
TRBV18	TRBJ2-1	ASSSSPRGSYNEQF
TRBV28	TRBJ1-4	ASSFVGQDEKLF
TRBV6-1	TRBJ2-7	VRGKVARSYEQY
TRBV7-2	TRBJ1-5	ASSLASRKGWTQPQH
TRBV4-1	TRBJ2-3	ASSHVQTGTTDTQY
TRBV5-1	TRBJ2-1	ASSLEGHYYNEQF
TRBV24-1	TRBJ2-7	ATSEAGLAGARYEQY
TRBV10-2	TRBJ2-1	ASNYRGRREQF
TRBV12-3/TRBV12-4	TRBJ2-5	ASSPGETQY
TRBV30	TRBJ2-7	AWSKEVYEQY
TRBV4-1	TRBJ2-7	ASSQGSAPGQGTYEQY
TRBV29-1	TRBJ2-5	SVVGTGVLETQY
TRBV6-1	TRBJ1-6	ASRVAGNSPLH
TRBV11-2	TRBJ2-4	ASSLSRGATRHVLAKNIQY
TRBV19	TRBJ2-3	ASSIEAGVTDTQY
TRBV5-5	TRBJ2-7	ASSLGDLYEQY
TRBV30	TRBJ1-4	AWSFGQGRTNEKLF
TRBV28	TRBJ2-7	ASQYSYEQY
TRBV28	TRBJ1-2	ASSSTGTNYGYT
TRBV5-6	TRBJ2-7	ASSLSGSLGEQY
TRBV12-5	TRBJ2-3	ASGWRGLRSDTQY
TRBV29-1	TRBJ2-5	SVAQGRETQY
TRBV18	TRBJ2-7	ASSQQPSDEQY
TRBV7-9	TRBJ2-5	VGSLGVTQGEETQY
TRBV20-1	TRBJ1-5	SAQTSPQAPQH
TRBV10-3	TRBJ1-2	ASGDLYGYT
TRBV7-2	TRBJ1-5	ASSLQSFNQPQH
TRBV6-5	TRBJ2-2	ASSYSQYGELF
TRBV18	TRBJ2-1	ASSPLAGGGEQF
TRBV6-1	TRBJ2-3	ASRDRGPGDTQY
TRBV24-1	TRBJ2-3	ATSDFPNTDTQY
TRBV6-1	TRBJ2-5	ASRGGSGGQETQY
TRBV18	TRBJ1-2	ASSPPLRQGMFGYT